Below, 15 T cell receptor beta chains from the same sample are listed, as sequenced in a study of control samples from healthy donors and cancer patients (TCRdb year 2020). The library was obtained by the immunoSEQ multiplex PCR assay. As stored in TCRdb, this immuneACCESS dataset retains in-frame rearrangements with V and J assigned. A fraction of the clones does not appear; measured against another copy, unresolved V genes explain less than half of the discrepancy, and the remainder lacks a known reason. The sample table records 70,000 or so clones; roughly 89% of these occur just once. The biggest ten clones account for under 20% of the sample. The sequencing input was PBMCs. These receptors came from a man between 60 and 75 years old with lung cancer.

This CDR3 is CASSLRGAGWGTDTQYF. The CDR3 coding sequence is TGTGCCAGCTCACTTCGGGGGGCCGGGTGGGGCACAGATACGCAGTATTTT. The chain links TRBV18 to TRBJ2-3, with D possibly TRBD2 on 7 matching bases. The CDR3 spans 17 residues. Germline-derived CDR1 and CDR2 are KGHSH and LQKENI. V lost 4 bases and J lost 1, with 18 bases in between. The entire variable domain, with the rest obtained from reference TRBV18 and TRBJ2-3, is as follows: NAGVMQNPRHLVRRRGQEARLRCSPMKGHSHVYWYRQLPEEGLKFMVYLQKENIIDESGMPKERFSAEFPKEGPSILRIQQVVRGDSAAYFCASSLRGAGWGTDTQYFGPGTRLTVL.

The chain links TRBV24-1 to TRBJ2-2; perhaps TRBD1 as D (6 bases). V lost 3 bases and J lost 4, with 11 bases in between. Germline V CDR1 and CDR2: KGHDR, SFDVKD. The CDR3 extends over 15 amino acids. The CDR3 bases are TGTGCCACCAGTGATCCAGGACAGTCCACCGGGGAGCTGTTTTTT. It encodes CATSDPGQSTGELFF.

This chain connects TRBV29-1 to TRBJ1-2; D gene unclear. Trimming took off 7 bases at V and 2 bases at J, with 14 bases between the two ends. Germline assignment: CDR1 SQVTM and CDR2 ANQGSEA. The CDR3 length is 13 residues. The CDR3: CSGAEELNYGYTF. In DNA form, the CDR3 reads TGCAGCGGGGCAGAGGAACTCAACTATGGCTACACCTTC.

V gene TRBV7-2 combines with J gene TRBJ2-1; D unresolved. V was clipped by 7 bases and J by 5 bases, with 24 bases between them. Germline CDR1 SGHTA, CDR2 FQGNSA. The CDR3 spans 17 residues. CDR3 residues: CASITVVSTKVDNEQFF. CDR3 DNA: TGTGCCAGCATCACGGTAGTTTCAACAAAGGTCGACAATGAGCAGTTCTTC.

The rearrangement joins TRBV18 to TRBJ1-3; D remains unclear. Per germline, CDR1 KGHSH and CDR2 LQKENI. With 1 base removed from V and 1 base from J, the gap between germline ends came to 14 bases. This CDR3 has 17 residues. CDR3 in amino acids: CASSPQPAGPSGNTIYF. The DNA for the CDR3 is TGTGCCAGCTCACCACAACCTGCAGGACCTTCTGGAAACACCATATATTTT.

The rearrangement uses TRBV4-1 and TRBJ2-3, with 12 nucleotides matching TRBD2. Germline values: CDR1 MGHRA, CDR2 YSYEKL. J lost 3 bases, V lost 4 bases, and 8 bases had no gene match. The CDR3 length is 17 residues. DNA for the CDR3: TGCGCCAGCAGCCTCCGACTAGCGGGGGATGGAACAGATACGCAGTATTTT. It yields the protein CASSLRLAGDGTDTQYF.

The gene calls are TRBV10-3 and TRBJ2-5; D may correspond to TRBD1 or TRBD2 (5 bases each). The CDR3 extends over 15 amino acids. Germline values: CDR1 ENHRY, CDR2 SYGVKD. The V end lost 2 bases, the J end lost 5 bases, and 15 bases lay between the germline ends. The CDR3 sequence: CAISEGTVPEETQYF. CDR3 bases: TGTGCCATCAGTGAGGGGACCGTCCCAGAGGAGACCCAGTACTTC.

This clone was counted a single time. This chain joins TRBV5-4 and TRBJ1-4; perhaps TRBD1 as D (5 bases). CDR3 length: 15 amino acids. V dropped 4 bases and J dropped 8 bases, with 18 bases sitting between them. The V gene's germline CDR1 is SGHNT and CDR2 YYREEE (reference sequence). The CDR3 coding sequence is TGTGCCAGCAGCCAAGAAGGGGATCGGCGAGAAAAACTGTTTTTT. It translates to CASSQEGDRREKLFF. The full variable domain, in which reference TRBV5-4 and TRBJ1-4 provide the parts outside the CDR3, is ETGVTQSPTHLIKTRGQQVTLRCSSQSGHNTVSWYQQALGQGPQFIFQYYREEENGRGNFPPRFSGLQFPNYSSELNVNALELDDSALYLCASSQEGDRREKLFFGSGTQLSVL.

This chain uses TRBV11-2 with TRBJ1-3; D gene uncertain. The CDR3 sequence is 13 residues long. CDR1 is SGHAT, CDR2 FQNNGV, per germline. V was pared by 4 bases and J by 0 bases, with 4 bases between. For the CDR3, the DNA is TGTGCCAGCAGCTCGACCTCTGGAAACACCATATATTTT. This sequence encodes CASSSTSGNTIYF.

This sequence joins TRBV9 and TRBJ2-1; no firm D call. The V end was cut by 3 bases, the J end by 8 bases, with 12 bases between. Germline V CDR1 and CDR2: SGDLS, YYNGEE. The CDR3 runs 13 residues. CDR3 DNA: TGTGCCAGCAGCGCGACCAACAGTGATGAGCAGTTCTTC. Translated: CASSATNSDEQFF.

The chain has TRBV28 and TRBJ1-1; 8 positions match TRBD1. V lost 5 bases and J lost 3; bases outside the gene matches: 14. The CDR3 runs 17 residues. Germline V CDR1 and CDR2: MDHEN, SYDVKM. The CDR3 region is CASSVTGGVFRDTEAFF. CDR3 nucleotides: TGTGCCAGCAGTGTTACAGGGGGGGTATTTAGAGACACTGAAGCTTTCTTT.

This sequence joins TRBV10-2 and TRBJ2-7, with D tentatively TRBD1 (5 bases). The CDR3 length is 13 residues. Per germline, CDR1 WSHSY and CDR2 SAAADI. Trimming left V 6 bases short and J 9 bases short, with 18 bases between. The CDR3 DNA follows: TGCGCCAGCAGCCCCGGACACGGAAAGGGGCAGTACGTC. This codes for CASSPGHGKGQYV.

The chain uses TRBV18 and TRBJ1-1, with 11 bases identical to TRBD1. The CDR3 sequence is 17 residues long. Germline CDR1 is KGHSH and CDR2 is LQKENI. Trimming cost V 2 bases and J 2 bases; bases outside gene matches: 7. The CDR3 DNA reads TGTGCCAGCTCACCAGAGGACAGGGGGCCCGCAAACACTGAAGCTTTCTTT. Translating gives CASSPEDRGPANTEAFF.

The chain recombines TRBV29-1 with TRBJ2-1; 8 bases align to TRBD1. CDR1 and CDR2 (germline): SQVTM, ANQGSEA. Trimming at V came to 7 bases and at J to 3 bases, leaving 8 bases not matched to a gene. CDR3 length: 14 amino acids. The CDR3 DNA is TGCAGCGCCTCAGGACAGGGCAACTACAATGAGCAGTTCTTC. Translated: CSASGQGNYNEQFF.

This chain joins TRBV7-3 and TRBJ1-2, with 10 bases that match TRBD1. From germline, CDR1 is SGHTA and CDR2 FQGTGA. The V and J ends lost 5 bases and 6 bases, in that order; junction bases with no gene match: 6. There are 14 residues in the CDR3. The DNA for the CDR3 is TGTGCCAGCAGCCGGGACAGGGGAGGTGATGGCTACACCTTC. Encoded protein: CASSRDRGGDGYTF.